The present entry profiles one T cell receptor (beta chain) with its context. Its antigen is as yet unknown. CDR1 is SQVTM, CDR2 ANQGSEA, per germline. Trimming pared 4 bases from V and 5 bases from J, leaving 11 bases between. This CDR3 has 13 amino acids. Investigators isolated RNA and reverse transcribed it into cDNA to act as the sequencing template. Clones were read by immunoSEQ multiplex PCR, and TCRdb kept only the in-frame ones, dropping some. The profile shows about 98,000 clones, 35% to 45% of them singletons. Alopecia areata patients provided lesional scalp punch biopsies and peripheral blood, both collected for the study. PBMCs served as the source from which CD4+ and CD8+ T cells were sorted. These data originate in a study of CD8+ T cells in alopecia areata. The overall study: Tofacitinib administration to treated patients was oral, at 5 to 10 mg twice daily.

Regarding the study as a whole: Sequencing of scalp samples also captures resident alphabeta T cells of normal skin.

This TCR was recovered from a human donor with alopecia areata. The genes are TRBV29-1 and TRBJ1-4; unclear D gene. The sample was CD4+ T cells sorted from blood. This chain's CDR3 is CSVGPRANEKLFF. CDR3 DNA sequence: TGCAGCGTTGGGCCAAGGGCAAATGAAAAACTGTTTTTT.